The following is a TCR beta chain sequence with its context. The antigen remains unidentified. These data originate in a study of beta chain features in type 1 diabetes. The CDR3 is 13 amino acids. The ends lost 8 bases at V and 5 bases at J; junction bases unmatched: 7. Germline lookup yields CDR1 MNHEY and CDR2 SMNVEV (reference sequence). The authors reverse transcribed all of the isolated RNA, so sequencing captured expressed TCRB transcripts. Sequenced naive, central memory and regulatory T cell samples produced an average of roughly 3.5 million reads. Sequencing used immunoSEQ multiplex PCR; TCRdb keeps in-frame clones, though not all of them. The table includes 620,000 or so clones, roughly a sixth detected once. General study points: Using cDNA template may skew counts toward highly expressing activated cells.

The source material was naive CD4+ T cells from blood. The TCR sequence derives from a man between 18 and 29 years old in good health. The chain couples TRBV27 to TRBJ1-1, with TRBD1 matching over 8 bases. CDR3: CASFQGAVTEAFF. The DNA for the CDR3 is TGTGCCAGCTTTCAGGGGGCTGTGACTGAAGCTTTCTTT.